This T cell receptor beta chain stems from a study of graft-versus-host responses after intestinal transplantation. Study in general: Anti-thymocyte globulin served as induction for all recipients, who then took tacrolimus and steroids for 2 to 4 years.

The CDR3 has 16 residues. Germline values: CDR1 MGHRA, CDR2 YSYEKL. Trimming took off 2 bases at V and 6 bases at J, with 16 bases between the two ends. A remark on this clone: Its antigen is as yet unknown.

Study-wide findings and caveats: When patients had graft-donor T cell macrochimerism, their allografts held high graft-versus-host to host-versus-graft clonal ratios.

Assay used: immunoSEQ multiplex PCR; TCRdb lists only in-frame clones, some missing. The data contain about 25,000 clones, around 94% of them singletons. Sequenced material: PBMCs, taken 156 days after intestinal transplant. V and J are TRBV4-1 and TRBJ2-2, with D maybe TRBD2 (5 bases). The TCR was taken from a human patient who received an intestinal transplant, so some T cells may come from the graft donor. Here the CDR3 reads CASSQYEGVNPGELFF. The CDR3 DNA reads TGCGCCAGCAGCCAATATGAGGGAGTTAACCCCGGGGAGCTGTTTTTT.